This TCR beta chain comes out of a study of OX40 agonist ivuxolimab in advanced cancers. This clone was observed once. A history of autoimmune disease or systemic immunosuppression excluded patients. Samples of blood were obtained at baseline, on cycle 4 day 1, and on cycle 7 day 1. TCRdb's table, derived via immunoSEQ multiplex PCR, lists solely in-frame clones and lacks some. The sample holds 60,000 or so clones, 92% seen once. Germline V gives CDR1 MNHEY, CDR2 SMNVEV (reference sequence). This CDR3 is built from 13 residues. V shed 4 bases and J shed 0 bases, with 7 bases lying between them. J is TRBJ2-7 and V is TRBV27, with D unresolved. Here the sequenced sample was CD4+ or CD8+ T cells sorted from blood, taken in a trial of the OX40 agonist ivuxolimab. This sequence originates from an adult with an advanced solid tumor such as melanoma, head and neck, liver or kidney cancer. Here the CDR3 reads CASSSVHSYEQYF. DNA of the CDR3: TGTGCCAGCAGTTCCGTGCACTCCTACGAGCAGTACTTC.